One and the same sample provided the 4 T cell receptor beta chains below, sequenced in a study of T cell repertoires in cytomegalovirus infection. MiXCR was run by TCRdb on the reads, yielding one entry per CDR3 protein. This sample carries 200,000 or so distinct CDR3 sequences, roughly 20% of them seen once, and the ten largest clones take approximately 3%. The specimen was PBMCs. The receptors here all came from a human donor in good health (CMV status not recorded). Some clones in this sample may be carry-over from other donors' samples.

This clonotype was seen ten or more times. The rearrangement links TRBV7-2 to TRBJ2-3, with 10 bases lining up with TRBD2. This CDR3 contains 15 residues. V lost 5 bases to trimming and J lost 5 bases; unmatched junction nucleotides: 7. CDR1 is SGHTA, CDR2 FQGNSA, per germline. The CDR3: CASSLLAGGVDTQYF. The CDR3 region has the DNA TGTGCCAGCAGCCTTTTAGCGGGAGGAGTAGATACGCAGTATTTT.

The chain has TRBV6-2 or TRBV6-3 and TRBJ2-7; D could derive from TRBD1 or TRBD2 (5 bases each). The V gene's germline CDR1 is MNHEY and CDR2 SVGEGT. There are 14 residues in the CDR3. V lost 7 bases, J lost 0 bases, and 13 bases lay in between. The CDR3 DNA follows: TGTGCCAGCACCCGGGACGGCAGCTCCTACGAGCAGTACTTC. As protein: CASTRDGSSYEQYF.

The chain employs TRBV3-1 and TRBJ2-5; 8 bases are shared with TRBD2. The germline V gene has CDR1 LGHDT and CDR2 YNNKEL (reference sequence). The CDR3 consists of 14 residues. V was clipped by 4 bases and J by 5 bases; unmatched bases: 6. The CDR3 DNA follows: TGTGCCAGCAGCCCCGGGGGGGGGATGGAGACCCAGTACTTC. Residues: CASSPGGGMETQYF.

This clonotype was recorded a few times. The rearrangement links TRBV7-9 to TRBJ1-5; TRBD1 matches 8 bases. J was trimmed by 3 bases and V by 3 bases; bases with no gene match: 4. Germline CDR1 reads SEHNR; CDR2 reads FQNEAQ (reference sequence). The length of the CDR3 is 15 residues. CDR3 bases: TGTGCCAGCAGCTTTGGGACAGGCGACAATCAGCCCCAGCATTTT. Protein sequence: CASSFGTGDNQPQHF.